The source of this TCR beta chain is a study of blood T cell repertoires in COVID-19. Study context: Sources were T cells, B-cell-depleted T cells, or PBMCs; the material itself was cDNA or gDNA.

In the study's own analysis: Counts of nucleated cells, estimated from reference gene primer amplification, were obtained. Data came from immunoSEQ multiplex PCR; TCRdb stores just in-frame clones and leaves some out. From that table come the V and J calls and clone size; the DNA was used to work out D and trimming. The repertoire holds around 220,000 clones, with 80% to 90% as singletons. V gave up 5 bases and J gave up 0 bases, with 9 bases separating them. This CDR3 comprises 14 residues. Germline CDR1 is SGHTA and CDR2 is FQGTGA. This clone has a single count. The TCR comes from a woman older than 75 with acute or convalescent COVID-19. The rearrangement uses TRBV7-3 and TRBJ2-3, with D perhaps TRBD1 (5 bases). Source material: peripheral blood. DNA of the CDR3: TGTGCCAGCAGCCAAAGGGGTAGCACAGATACGCAGTATTTT. Protein product: CASSQRGSTDTQYF. Looking up the rest from reference TRBV7-3 and TRBJ2-3 gives the full variable domain: GAGVSQTPSNKVTEKGKYVELRCDPISGHTALYWYRQSLGQGPEFLIYFQGTGAADDSGLPNDRFFAVRPEGSVSTLKIQRTERGDSAVYLCASSQRGSTDTQYFGPGTRLTVL.